This TCR beta chain was recorded in a study of T cell changes during pregnancy in multiple sclerosis. Clones were sequenced by immunoSEQ multiplex PCR, and TCRdb holds only the in-frame ones, with some missing. The data show 47,000 or so clones, around 91% seen once. This CDR3 contains 14 residues. The junction had 6 bases not matched to a gene; V was cut back by 4 bases and J by 10 bases. The germline gives CDR1 SGHRS, CDR2 YFSETQ. Material: peripheral blood, obtained after pregnancy. The sequence was collected from a female donor in good health, enrolled as a control in a pregnancy study. The chain joins TRBV5-1 to TRBJ1-6, with 9 bases matching TRBD1. Written as DNA, the CDR3 is TGCGCCAGCAGCCGCGACAGGGGGGTATCACCCCTCCACTTT. Translated, it gives CASSRDRGVSPLHF.